This TCR beta chain was sequenced in a study of blood T cells in healthy people across ages. Broader study findings: Age brought a roughly linear fall in TCR beta diversity measured per million T cells.

Per sample, extraction of total RNA gave at least 5 micrograms in every case. Next came a second PCR, run for about 7 to 12 cycles, which used a sample-barcoded 5' primer along with a J-beta primer mix. Carrying 12 random nucleotides, a template-switch adaptor labeled each individual cDNA molecule. TCRdb passed the 5' RACE reads through MiXCR, listing each CDR3 protein once. The repertoire includes around 800,000 distinct CDR3 sequences, approximately 44% of them detected once, and around 21% sits in the top ten. This clonotype was observed at least ten times. The antigen remains unidentified. The sequencing input was blood. This TCR came from a man aged 55 to 69 in good health.

In DNA, the CDR3 is TGTGCCAGCAACAGACAGGGTACAGATACGCAGTATTTT. It yields the protein CASNRQGTDTQYF. This rearrangement joins TRBV7-2 to TRBJ2-3; 7 positions match TRBD1. Germline CDR1 reads SGHTA; CDR2 reads FQGNSA. The CDR3 has 13 residues. The V gene end was trimmed by 7 bases and the J gene end by 3 bases; junction bases not matched to a gene: 4.